The source of this T cell receptor beta chain is a study of T cell changes during pregnancy in multiple sclerosis. The CDR3 contains 14 residues. The trim removed 3 bases at V and 2 bases at J, leaving 2 bases unmatched. Germline V gives CDR1 MGHRA, CDR2 YSYEKL. The repertoire was sequenced with immunoSEQ multiplex PCR; TCRdb's copy has only in-frame clones and lacks some. The sample holds 50,000 to 65,000 clones, around 93% seen once. Sequencing used CD8+ T cells from peripheral blood mononuclear cells, obtained in the second trimester of pregnancy. The TCR sequence derives from a female donor with multiple sclerosis, enrolled in a pregnancy study. The V and J genes are TRBV4-1 and TRBJ2-5; 8 bases map to TRBD2. The CDR3 here is CASSQTSDQETQYF. CDR3 DNA sequence: TGCGCCAGCAGCCAGACTAGCGATCAAGAGACCCAGTACTTC.